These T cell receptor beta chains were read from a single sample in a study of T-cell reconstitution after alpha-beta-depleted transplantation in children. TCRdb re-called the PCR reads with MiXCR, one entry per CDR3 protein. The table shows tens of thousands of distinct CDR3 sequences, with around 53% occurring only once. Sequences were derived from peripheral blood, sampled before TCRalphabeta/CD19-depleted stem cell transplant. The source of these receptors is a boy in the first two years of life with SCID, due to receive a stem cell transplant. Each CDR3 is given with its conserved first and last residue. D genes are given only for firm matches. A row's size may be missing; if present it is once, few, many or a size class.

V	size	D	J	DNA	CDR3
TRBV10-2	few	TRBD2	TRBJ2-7	TGCGCCACCGTACCGGGACTAGAGAACGAGCAGTACTTC	CATVPGLENEQYF
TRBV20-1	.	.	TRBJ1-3	TGCAGTGCTAGAGACAGGGCTGGAAACACCATATATTTT	CSARDRAGNTIYF
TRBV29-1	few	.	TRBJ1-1	TGCAGCGTTGAAGATGGGGTGGTGGGTGACACTGAAGCTTTCTTT	CSVEDGVVGDTEAFF
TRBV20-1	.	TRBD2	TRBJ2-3	TGCAGTGCTAGAGATGATGGGAGGGGTCGAGATACGCAGTATTTT	CSARDDGRGRDTQYF
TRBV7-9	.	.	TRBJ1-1	TGTGCCAGCAGCTTAGCGGGCGAAGCTTTCTTT	CASSLAGEAFF
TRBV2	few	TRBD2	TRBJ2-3	TGTGCCAGCAGGCTAGCGGGGGGGATCACAGATACGCAGTATTTT	CASRLAGGITDTQYF
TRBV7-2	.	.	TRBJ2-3	TGTGCCAGCAGCTTTACAGGGTTTAGGGAAGATACGCAGTATTTT	CASSFTGFREDTQYF
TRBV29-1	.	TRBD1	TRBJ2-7	TGCAGCGTTGAAGATCGGGCCCGGGACAGGGGCTCCTACGAGCAGTACTTC	CSVEDRARDRGSYEQYF
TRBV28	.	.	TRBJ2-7	TGTGCCAGCAGTTTCAGGGTCCCGGGGTACGAGCAGTACTTC	CASSFRVPGYEQYF
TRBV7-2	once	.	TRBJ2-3	TGTGCCAGCAGCTACCCCAGGGGAGATACGCAGTATTTT	CASSYPRGDTQYF
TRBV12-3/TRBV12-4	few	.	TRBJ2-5	TGTGCCAGCAGTTTATCACTCATCCCGGAGACCCAGTACTTC	CASSLSLIPETQYF
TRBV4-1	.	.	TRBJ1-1	TGCGCCAGCAGCCAAAGGGCAGGTACTGAAGCTTTCTTT	CASSQRAGTEAFF
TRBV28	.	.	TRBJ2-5	TGTGCCAGCAGTTTCCCTAATGAACAGGGTTTCCAAGAGACCCAGTACTTC	CASSFPNEQGFQETQYF
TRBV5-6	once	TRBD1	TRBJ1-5	TGTGCCAGCAGCGGGGGGACAGGCCATAGCAATCAGCCCCAGCATTTT	CASSGGTGHSNQPQHF
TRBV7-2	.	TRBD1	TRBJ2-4	TGTGCCAGCAGCTACGCCGGGACAGCAACCAAAAACATTCAGTACTTC	CASSYAGTATKNIQYF
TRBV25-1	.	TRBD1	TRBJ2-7	TGTGCCAGCAGTGAATCAGGGACAGGTCCCTCCTACGAGCAGTACTTC	CASSESGTGPSYEQYF
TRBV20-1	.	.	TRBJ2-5	TGCAGTGCGTCCAAGGGGCTGGAGACCCAGTACTTC	CSASKGLETQYF
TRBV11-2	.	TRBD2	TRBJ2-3	TGTGCCAGCAGCTCCCGGATCCAGCGGGGAGGTTCTAGCACAGATACGCAGTATTTT	CASSSRIQRGGSSTDTQYF
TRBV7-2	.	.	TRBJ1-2	TGTGCCAGCAGTCGGGAGGGGGGGGCCTTGCGCTATGGCTACACCTTC	CASSREGGALRYGYTF
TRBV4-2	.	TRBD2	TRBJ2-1	TGTGCCAGCAGCCGCCAGACTAGCGGGGGGGTCGGTGAGCAGTTCTTC	CASSRQTSGGVGEQFF
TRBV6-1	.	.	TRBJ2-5	TGTGCCAGCAGTGAAGCGGTGGGGGCAGAGACCCAGTACTTC	CASSEAVGAETQYF
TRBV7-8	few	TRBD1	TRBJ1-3	TGTGCCAGCAGCCCCGGACAGGTGGGCTCTGGAAACACCATATATTTT	CASSPGQVGSGNTIYF
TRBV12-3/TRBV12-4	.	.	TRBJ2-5	TGTGCCAGCAGCCTTCCCCCCCCCAGTAGAGAGACCCAGTACTTC	CASSLPPPSRETQYF
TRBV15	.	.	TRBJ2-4	TGTGCCACCAGCAGAGATCGGCAGGGGGCCAAAAACATTCAGTACTTC	CATSRDRQGAKNIQYF
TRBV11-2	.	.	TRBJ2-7	TGTGCCAGCAGCTTAGCCGTCAGGGCCCACGAGCAGTACTTC	CASSLAVRAHEQYF
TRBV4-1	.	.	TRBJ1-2	TGCGCCAGCAGCTCCTACAGGGAAGTAAATGGCTACACCTTC	CASSSYREVNGYTF
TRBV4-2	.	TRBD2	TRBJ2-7	TGTGCCAGCAGCCAAGATAGACTAGCTCCTGGGAACGAGCAGTACTTC	CASSQDRLAPGNEQYF
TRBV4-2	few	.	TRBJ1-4	TGTGCCAGCAGCCACCGAGACAGTCGGGTTGAAAAACTGTTTTTT	CASSHRDSRVEKLFF
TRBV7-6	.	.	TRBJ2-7	TGTGCCAGCGGGACATACTCCTACGAGCAGTACTTC	CASGTYSYEQYF
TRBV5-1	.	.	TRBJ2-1	TGCGCCAGCGGGTTAAGAGGTGGTTACAATGAGCAGTTCTTC	CASGLRGGYNEQFF
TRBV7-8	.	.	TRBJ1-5	TGTGCCAGCAGCTTAACGCGGGGGGGCAGATATCAGCCCCAGCATTTT	CASSLTRGGRYQPQHF
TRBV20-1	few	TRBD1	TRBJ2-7	TGCAGTGCTAGAGATTGGGGACAGGGGGCCGACGAGCAGTACTTC	CSARDWGQGADEQYF
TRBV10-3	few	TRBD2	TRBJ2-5	TGTGCCATCGGGGTGAGGGCGGGGGAAGAGACCCAGTACTTC	CAIGVRAGEETQYF
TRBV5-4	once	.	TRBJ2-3	TGTGCCAGCAGCTTAACGGGGCTCACAGATACGCAGTATTTT	CASSLTGLTDTQYF
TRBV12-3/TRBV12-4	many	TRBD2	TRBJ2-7	TGTGCCAGCAGTATTGGACTAGCGTACGAGCAGTACTTC	CASSIGLAYEQYF
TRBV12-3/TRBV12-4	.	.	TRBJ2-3	TGTGCCAGCAGTTTAACGGGGGCGCGCACAGATACGCAGTATTTT	CASSLTGARTDTQYF
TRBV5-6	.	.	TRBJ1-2	TGTGCCAGCAGCTTGCGCCGGGACTATGGCTACACCTTC	CASSLRRDYGYTF